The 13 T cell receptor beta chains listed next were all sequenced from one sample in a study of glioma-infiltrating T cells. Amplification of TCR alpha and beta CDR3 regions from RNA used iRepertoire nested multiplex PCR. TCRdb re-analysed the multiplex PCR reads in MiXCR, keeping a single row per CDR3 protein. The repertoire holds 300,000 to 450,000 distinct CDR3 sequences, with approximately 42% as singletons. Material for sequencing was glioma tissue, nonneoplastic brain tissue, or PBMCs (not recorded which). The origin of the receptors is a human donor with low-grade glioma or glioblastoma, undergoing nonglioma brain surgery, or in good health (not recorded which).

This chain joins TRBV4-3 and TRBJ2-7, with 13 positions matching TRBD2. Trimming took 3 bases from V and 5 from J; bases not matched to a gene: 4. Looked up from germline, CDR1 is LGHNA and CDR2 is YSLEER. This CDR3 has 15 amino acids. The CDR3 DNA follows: TGCGCCAGCAGCCACGGGACTAGCGGGATCGACGAGCAGTACTTC. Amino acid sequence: CASSHGTSGIDEQYF.

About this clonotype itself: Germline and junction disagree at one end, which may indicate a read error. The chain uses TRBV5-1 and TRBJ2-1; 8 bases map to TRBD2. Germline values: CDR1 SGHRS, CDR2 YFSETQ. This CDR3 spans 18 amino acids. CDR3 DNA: TGCGCCAGCAGCTACCCCCGTGTGGCGGGAGGCCTCCCCAATGAACAGTTCTTC. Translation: CASSYPRVAGGLPNEQFF.

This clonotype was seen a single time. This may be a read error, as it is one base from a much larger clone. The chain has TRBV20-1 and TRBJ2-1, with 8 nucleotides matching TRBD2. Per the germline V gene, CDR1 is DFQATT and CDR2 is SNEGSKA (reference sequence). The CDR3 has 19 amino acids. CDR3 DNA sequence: TGCAGTGCTAGAGATGCGATTGGAGGCGGGAGGAGCTCCTACCATGAGCAGTTCTTC. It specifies CSARDAIGGGRSSYHEQFF.

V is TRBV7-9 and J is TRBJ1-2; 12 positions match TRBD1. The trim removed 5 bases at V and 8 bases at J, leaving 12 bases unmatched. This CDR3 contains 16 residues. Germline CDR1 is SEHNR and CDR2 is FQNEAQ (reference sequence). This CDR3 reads CASSDPGQGASRGYTF. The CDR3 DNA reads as TGTGCCAGCAGCGATCCGGGACAGGGGGCATCGCGAGGCTACACCTTC.

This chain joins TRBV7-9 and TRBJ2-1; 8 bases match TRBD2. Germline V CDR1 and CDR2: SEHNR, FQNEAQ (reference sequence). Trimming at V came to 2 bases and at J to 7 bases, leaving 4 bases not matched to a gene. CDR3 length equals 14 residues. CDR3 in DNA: TGTGCCAGCAGCTTAAACGGGGGGGGGAATGAGCAGTTCTTC. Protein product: CASSLNGGGNEQFF.

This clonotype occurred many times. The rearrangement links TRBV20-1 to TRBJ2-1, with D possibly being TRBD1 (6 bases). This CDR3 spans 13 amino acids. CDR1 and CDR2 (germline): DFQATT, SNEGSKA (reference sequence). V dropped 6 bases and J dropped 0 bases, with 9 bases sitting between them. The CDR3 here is CSARQDSYNEQFF. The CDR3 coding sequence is TGCAGTGCGAGACAGGACTCCTACAATGAGCAGTTCTTC.

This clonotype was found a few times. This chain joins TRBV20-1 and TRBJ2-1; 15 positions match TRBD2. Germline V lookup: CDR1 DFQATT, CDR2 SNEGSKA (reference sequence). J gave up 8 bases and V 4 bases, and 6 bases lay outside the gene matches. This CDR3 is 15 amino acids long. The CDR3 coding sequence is TGCAGTGCTACCGGACTAGCGGGAGGGCCGTATGAGCAGTTCTTC. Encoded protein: CSATGLAGGPYEQFF.

The CDR3 nucleotides read TGTGCCAGCAGCCAAGATCTGAGCGGATCCTACGAGCAGTACTTC. Translation: CASSQDLSGSYEQYF. The chain joins TRBV4-2 to TRBJ2-7, with D maybe TRBD2 (5 bases). Trimming stripped 0 bases from V and 1 base from J, with 10 bases between. Germline V gene lookup returns CDR1 LGHNA and CDR2 YNFKEQ. CDR3 length equals 15 residues.

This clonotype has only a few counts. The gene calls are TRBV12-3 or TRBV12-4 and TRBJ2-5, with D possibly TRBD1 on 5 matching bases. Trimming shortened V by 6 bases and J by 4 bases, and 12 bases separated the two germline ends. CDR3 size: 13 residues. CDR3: CASSPLGAETQYF. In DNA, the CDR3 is TGTGCCAGCAGCCCCCTAGGGGCAGAGACCCAGTACTTC.

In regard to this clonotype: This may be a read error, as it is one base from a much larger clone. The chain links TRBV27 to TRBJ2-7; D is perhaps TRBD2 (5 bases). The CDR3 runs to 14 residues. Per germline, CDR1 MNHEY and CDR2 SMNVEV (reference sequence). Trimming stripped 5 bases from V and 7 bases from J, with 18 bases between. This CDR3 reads CASSDWGVRNEQYF. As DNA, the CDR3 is TGTGCCAGCAGTGACTGGGGAGTCCGGAATGAGCAGTACTTC.

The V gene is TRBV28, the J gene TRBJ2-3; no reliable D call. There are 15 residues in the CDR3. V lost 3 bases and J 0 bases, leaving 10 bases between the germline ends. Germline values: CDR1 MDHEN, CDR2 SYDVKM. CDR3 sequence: CASSLSRLSTDTQYF. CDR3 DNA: TGTGCCAGCAGTTTGAGTCGCCTAAGCACAGATACGCAGTATTTT.

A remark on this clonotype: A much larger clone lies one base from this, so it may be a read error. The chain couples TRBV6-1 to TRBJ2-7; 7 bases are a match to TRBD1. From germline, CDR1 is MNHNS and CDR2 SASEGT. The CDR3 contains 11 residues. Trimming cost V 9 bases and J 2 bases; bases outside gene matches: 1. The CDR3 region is CARGTAYEQYF. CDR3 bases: TGTGCCAGAGGGACAGCCTACGAGCAGTACTTC.

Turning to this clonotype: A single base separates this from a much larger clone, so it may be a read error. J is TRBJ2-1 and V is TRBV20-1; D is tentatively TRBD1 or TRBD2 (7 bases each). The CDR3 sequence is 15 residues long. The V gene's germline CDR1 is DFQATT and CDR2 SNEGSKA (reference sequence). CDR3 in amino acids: CSAPRGDSSHNEQFF. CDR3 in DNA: TGCAGTGCTCCTCGGGGGGACAGCTCCCACAATGAGCAGTTCTTC.